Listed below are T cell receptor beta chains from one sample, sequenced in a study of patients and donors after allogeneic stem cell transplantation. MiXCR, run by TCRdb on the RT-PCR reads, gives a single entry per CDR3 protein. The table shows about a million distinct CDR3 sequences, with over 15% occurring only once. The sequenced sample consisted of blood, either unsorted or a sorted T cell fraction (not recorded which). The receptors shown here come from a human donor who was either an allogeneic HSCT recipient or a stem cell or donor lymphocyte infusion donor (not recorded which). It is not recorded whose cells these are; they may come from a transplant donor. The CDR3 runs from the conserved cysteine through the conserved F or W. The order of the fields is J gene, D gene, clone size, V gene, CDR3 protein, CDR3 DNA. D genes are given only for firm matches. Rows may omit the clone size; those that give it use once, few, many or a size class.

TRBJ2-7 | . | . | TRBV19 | CASSNLVGASSYEQYF | TGTGCCAGTAGTAACCTCGTGGGGGCAAGCTCCTACGAGCAGTACTTC
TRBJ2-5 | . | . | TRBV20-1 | CSASLGGVGKETQYF | TGCAGTGCGTCATTGGGGGGAGTCGGAAAAGAGACCCAGTACTTC
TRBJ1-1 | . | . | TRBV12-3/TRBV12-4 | CASSLWGAERLATEAFF | TGTGCCAGCAGTTTATGGGGGGCGGAACGTTTGGCCACTGAAGCTTTCTTT
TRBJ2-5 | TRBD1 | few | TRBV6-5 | CASSLTGTGGRRTQYF | TGTGCCAGCAGTTTAACCGGGACAGGGGGCAGAAGGACCCAGTACTTC
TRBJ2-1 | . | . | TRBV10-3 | CAISERVSSYNEQFF | TGTGCCATCAGTGAGAGGGTGAGCTCCTACAATGAGCAGTTCTTC
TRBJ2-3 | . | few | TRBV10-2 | CASSVYRADTQYF | TGCGCCAGCAGTGTATACAGGGCAGATACGCAGTATTTT
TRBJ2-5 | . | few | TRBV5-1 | CASRRGIQETQYF | TGCGCCAGCAGGCGAGGTATCCAAGAGACCCAGTACTTC
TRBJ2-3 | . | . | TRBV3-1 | CASSQDWANTQYF | TGTGCCAGCAGCCAAGATTGGGCCAATACGCAGTATTTT
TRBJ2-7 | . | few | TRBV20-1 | CSASPLTGGAEQYF | TGCAGTGCTAGTCCCCTCACAGGGGGGGCCGAGCAGTACTTC
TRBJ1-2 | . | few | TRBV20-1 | CSASVGYTF | TGCAGTGCTAGTGTTGGCTACACCTTC
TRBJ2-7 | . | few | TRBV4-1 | CASSQGGSLDEQYF | TGCGCCAGCAGCCAAGGGGGTAGTCTGGACGAGCAGTACTTC
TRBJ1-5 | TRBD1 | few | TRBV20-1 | CSARGQGSDQPQHF | TGCAGTGCTAGAGGACAGGGGAGTGATCAGCCCCAGCATTTT
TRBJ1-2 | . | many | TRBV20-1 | CSATSRGAPSYGYTF | TGCAGTGCTACCAGCCGAGGGGCCCCTTCCTATGGCTACACCTTC
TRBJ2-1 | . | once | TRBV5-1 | CASSLGAGDREQFF | TGCGCCAGCAGCTTGGGGGCAGGGGATCGTGAGCAGTTCTTC
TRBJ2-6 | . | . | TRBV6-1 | CASKGDEGLPGPNVLTF | TGTGCCAGCAAAGGAGATGAAGGACTCCCAGGACCAAACGTCCTGACTTTC
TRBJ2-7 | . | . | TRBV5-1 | CASSPAGSYYEQYF | TGCGCCAGCAGCCCGGCGGGCTCGTACTACGAGCAGTACTTC
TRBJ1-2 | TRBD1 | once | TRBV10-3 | CATSTGAANYGYTF | TGTGCCACATCTACAGGGGCGGCGAACTATGGCTACACCTTC
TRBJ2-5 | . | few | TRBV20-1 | CSARGTGKETQYF | TGCAGTGCTAGGGGGACTGGAAAAGAGACCCAGTACTTC
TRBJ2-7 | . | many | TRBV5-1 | CASSTQTGNYEQYF | TGCGCCAGCAGCACCCAGACAGGAAACTACGAGCAGTACTTC
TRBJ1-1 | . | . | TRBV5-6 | CASSLVAAGRAFF | TGTGCCAGCAGCCTGGTGGCGGCAGGGAGGGCTTTCTTT
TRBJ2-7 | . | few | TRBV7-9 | CASSAPRGPAYEQYF | TGTGCCAGCAGCGCACCCCGGGGACCAGCCTACGAGCAGTACTTC